These 26 T cell receptor beta chains came from one sample sequenced in a study of blood T cell repertoires in COVID-19. TCRdb keeps only in-frame clones here, not all; method: immunoSEQ multiplex PCR. The repertoire holds under 200,000 clones, with approximately 83% as singletons. The sequenced sample was peripheral blood. These receptors were obtained from a woman over 75 with acute or convalescent COVID-19.

The J gene is TRBJ2-7, the V gene TRBV19, with D possibly TRBD2 on 6 matching bases. Trimming removed 6 bases from V and 10 bases from J, with 16 bases in between. This CDR3 is 12 amino acids long. CDR1 and CDR2 from the germline V gene are LNHDA and SQIVND (reference sequence). This chain's CDR3 is CASRQSGGEQYF. The CDR3 nucleotides are TGTGCCAGTAGGCAGAGTGGAGGGGAACAGTACTTC.

This chain uses TRBV6-5 with TRBJ2-4; perhaps TRBD1 as D (7 bases). The CDR3 runs to 15 residues. Germline V gene data show CDR1 as MNHEY and CDR2 as SVGAGI. Trimming removed 6 bases from V and 0 bases from J, with 12 bases in between. The CDR3 nucleotides are TGTGCCAGCAGGACAGGGACTCTAGCCAAAAACATTCAGTACTTC. This gives the protein CASRTGTLAKNIQYF.

The gene calls are TRBV7-9 and TRBJ2-3; 9 nucleotides match TRBD1. Looked up from germline, CDR1 is SEHNR and CDR2 is FQNEAQ (reference sequence). The CDR3 consists of 13 residues. Germline trimming cut 7 bases from V and 6 bases from J; bases unmatched to any gene: 5. The CDR3, as DNA: TGTGCCAGCATCCGGACAGGGGTGGATACGCAGTATTTT. This encodes CASIRTGVDTQYF.

The chain uses TRBV29-1 and TRBJ2-7; 10 bases are shared with TRBD1. The germline gives CDR1 SQVTM, CDR2 ANQGSEA. The V gene end was trimmed by 4 bases and the J gene end by 0 bases; junction bases not matched to a gene: 3. The CDR3 contains 14 residues. In DNA form, the CDR3 reads TGCAGCGTTGTGGGACAGGGGAGCTCCTACGAGCAGTACTTC. Translation gives CSVVGQGSSYEQYF.

This clone was seen a handful of times. This chain uses TRBV7-2 with TRBJ2-5, with a weak D call TRBD2 (7 bases). The V end lost 6 bases, the J end lost 2 bases, and 19 bases lay between the germline ends. This CDR3 is built from 16 residues. Germline V CDR1 and CDR2: SGHTA, FQGNSA. DNA of the CDR3: TGTGCCAGCAGATCTACAGGGACCGGGGGGCAAGAGACCCAGTACTTC. This translates into CASRSTGTGGQETQYF.

This clone was seen more than once but under ten times. The CDR3: CASISTIQFTGELFF. As DNA, the CDR3 is TGTGCCAGCATTTCCACGATACAGTTCACCGGGGAGCTGTTTTTT. The gene calls are TRBV28 and TRBJ2-2, with D unclear. The germline CDR1 and CDR2 sequences are MDHEN and SYDVKM. The CDR3 has 15 amino acids. Trimming stripped 7 bases from V and 4 bases from J, with 16 bases between.

This chain uses TRBV5-1 with TRBJ2-3, with D maybe TRBD1 (6 bases). Between the trimmed V and J ends, which lost 7 bases and 3 bases, there was a span of 12 bases. There are 13 residues in the CDR3. Germline CDR1 and CDR2: SGHRS and YFSETQ. Here the CDR3 reads CASADQGTDTQYF. The CDR3 nucleotides read TGCGCCAGCGCCGATCAGGGGACAGATACGCAGTATTTT. Full variable domain (remainder filled in from reference TRBV5-1 and TRBJ2-3): KAGVTQTPRYLIKTRGQQVTLSCSPISGHRSVSWYQQTPGQGLQFLFEYFSETQRNKGNFPGRFSGRQFSNSRSEMNVSTLELGDSALYLCASADQGTDTQYFGPGTRLTVL.

This rearrangement joins TRBV5-4 to TRBJ2-2, with 8 nucleotides matching TRBD2. The germline CDR1 and CDR2 sequences are SGHNT and YYREEE (reference sequence). There are 16 residues in the CDR3. V was pared by 2 bases and J by 0 bases, with 3 bases of the junction left unmatched. CDR3 residues: CASSFPTSANTGELFF. The CDR3 DNA sequence: TGTGCCAGCAGCTTCCCGACTAGCGCGAACACCGGGGAGCTGTTTTTT.

The genes are TRBV4-3 and TRBJ2-4; TRBD1 aligns across 7 bases. With V trimmed by 6 bases and J by 0 bases, 14 bases remained unmatched. The CDR3 length is 18 residues. The germline V gene encodes CDR1 LGHNA and CDR2 YSLEER. CDR3 coding DNA: TGCGCCAGCAGGGCACCGAATAGGGGGCTCCAAGCCAAAAACATTCAGTACTTC. Its protein product is CASRAPNRGLQAKNIQYF.

The chain combines TRBV6-5 with TRBJ2-7; D is perhaps TRBD2 (6 bases). The V end was cut by 5 bases, the J end by 3 bases, with 17 bases between. The CDR3 loop spans 15 amino acids. Germline lookup yields CDR1 MNHEY and CDR2 SVGAGI. For the CDR3, the DNA is TGTGCCAGCAGTCCTGGGGGGTTAGGGATCTACGAGCAGTACTTC. The encoded protein is CASSPGGLGIYEQYF.

The V gene is TRBV9, the J gene TRBJ1-5; 7 nucleotides align to TRBD1. CDR3 length equals 17 residues. From germline, CDR1 is SGDLS and CDR2 YYNGEE. Losses at the gene ends were 0 bases for V and 2 bases for J; bases not matched to a gene: 8. CDR3 nucleotide sequence: TGTGCCAGCAGCGTAGGTCCCATAGGACAGGGCAATCAGCCCCAGCATTTT. Its protein is CASSVGPIGQGNQPQHF.

The chain carries TRBV4-1 and TRBJ1-4; 10 nucleotides agree with TRBD1. Trimming at V came to 0 bases and at J to 10 bases, leaving 5 bases not matched to a gene. CDR3 length: 15 residues. CDR1 is MGHRA and CDR2 is YSYEKL in the germline V gene. CDR3 sequence reads: CASSQDRDRGLKLFF. CDR3 DNA: TGCGCCAGCAGCCAAGACCGGGACAGGGGATTAAAACTGTTTTTT.

The rearrangement uses TRBV7-3 and TRBJ1-3; perhaps TRBD1 as D (5 bases). The CDR3 covers 18 residues. V was clipped by 0 bases and J by 0 bases, with 15 bases between them. From germline, CDR1 is SGHTA and CDR2 FQGTGA. The DNA of the CDR3 is TGTGCCAGCAGCTTAACGGCTGGGGCGCCTGGCTCTGGAAACACCATATATTTT. Its protein is CASSLTAGAPGSGNTIYF.

The V call is TRBV18, the J call TRBJ2-5; 7 bases are a match to TRBD1. V gave up 1 base and J gave up 1 base; unmatched junction bases: 3. Germline V gene sequence: CDR1 KGHSH, CDR2 LQKENI. The CDR3 covers 15 residues. The CDR3 here is CASSPLRTGQETQYF. CDR3 coding DNA: TGTGCCAGCTCACCACTCAGGACAGGCCAAGAGACCCAGTACTTC.

The chain employs TRBV3-1 (or the pseudogene TRBV3-2) and TRBJ1-1; no clear D gene. CDR3 length: 14 residues. The V gene lost 3 bases and the J gene lost 5 bases, with 13 bases spanning the gap. CDR1 and CDR2 from the germline V gene are LGHDT and YNNKEL (reference sequence). The chain's CDR3 is CASSQPKAATEAFF. CDR3 in DNA: TGTGCCAGCAGCCAGCCGAAAGCAGCGACTGAAGCTTTCTTT.

CDR3 DNA: TGTGCCAGTAGCGACAGCTTCAATCAGCCCCAGCATTTT. This translates into CASSDSFNQPQHF. V is TRBV19 and J is TRBJ1-5, with D possibly matching TRBD1 (5 bases). CDR3 length equals 13 residues. Per the germline V gene, CDR1 is LNHDA and CDR2 is SQIVND (reference sequence). Deletions cut 6 bases from V and 3 bases from J, with 9 bases between.

CDR3 sequence: CASRSGWNQPQHF. CDR3 bases: TGTGCCAGCAGGTCAGGGTGGAATCAGCCCCAGCATTTT. The chain carries TRBV12-3 or TRBV12-4 and TRBJ1-5; a weak D match, TRBD1 (5 bases). Trimming took off 6 bases at V and 4 bases at J, with 10 bases between the two ends. There are 13 residues in the CDR3.

This clone has just one count. The rearrangement joins TRBV11-2 to TRBJ2-7, with D possibly TRBD1 on 6 matching bases. V dropped 7 bases and J dropped 0 bases, with 16 bases sitting between them. The CDR3 consists of 15 residues. Germline V gene sequence: CDR1 SGHAT, CDR2 FQNNGV. CDR3 nucleotide sequence: TGTGCCAGCACCCCAGGGGCCGTGAGCTCCTACGAGCAGTACTTC. As protein: CASTPGAVSSYEQYF.

V gene TRBV6-1 combines with J gene TRBJ1-5; weak D call: TRBD1 (5 bases). Trimming took 2 bases from V and 6 from J, leaving 11 bases between them. Germline CDR1 MNHNS, CDR2 SASEGT. The CDR3 has 14 residues. The CDR3 DNA sequence: TGTGCCAGCAGTGAAATCGGGAGGGGTCAGCCCCAGCATTTT. This encodes CASSEIGRGQPQHF.

The genes are TRBV7-9 and TRBJ2-3; TRBD1 aligns across 8 bases. Germline CDR1 SEHNR, CDR2 FQNEAQ (reference sequence). Losses at the gene ends were 4 bases for V and 4 bases for J; bases not matched to a gene: 1. The CDR3 is 13 amino acids. The CDR3 DNA follows: TGTGCCAGCAGCTCACAGGGGGCAGATACGCAGTATTTT. Its protein product is CASSSQGADTQYF.

About this clone: The sample has other DNA sequences that encode this CDR3 too. The gene calls are TRBV20-1 and TRBJ2-5, with D unresolved. The germline gives CDR1 DFQATT, CDR2 SNEGSKA (reference sequence). CDR3 length equals 11 residues. The germline V and J ends were trimmed by 5 bases and 5 bases, with 9 bases remaining between them. The CDR3 sequence: CSALAGETQYF. The CDR3 nucleotides are TGCAGTGCTTTAGCCGGGGAGACCCAGTACTTC.

The chain uses TRBV28 and TRBJ2-7, with 7 nucleotides matching TRBD1. This CDR3 contains 15 residues. Germline V gives CDR1 MDHEN, CDR2 SYDVKM. V was clipped by 3 bases and J by 5 bases; unmatched bases: 10. Written as DNA, the CDR3 is TGTGCCAGCAGTTTCAACCGGGACAGCCTCCACGAGCAGTACTTC. Protein product: CASSFNRDSLHEQYF.

This sequence joins TRBV2 and TRBJ2-3; 13 bases map to TRBD2. Looked up from germline, CDR1 is SNHLY and CDR2 is FYNNEI. V dropped 6 bases and J dropped 2; count of bases not matched to a gene: 5. This CDR3 region has 16 residues. This CDR3 is CASSELAGGATDTQYF. CDR3 DNA: TGTGCCAGCAGCGAACTAGCGGGAGGGGCCACAGATACGCAGTATTTT.

This clone was detected a few times. The rearrangement links TRBV3-1 (or the pseudogene TRBV3-2) to TRBJ1-1, with 7 bases aligning to TRBD1. J gave up 5 bases and V 0 bases, and 3 bases lay outside the gene matches. CDR3 length: 14 residues. Germline CDR1 reads LGHDT; CDR2 reads YNNKEL (reference sequence). DNA of the CDR3: TGTGCCAGCAGCCAAGAAGGGGGCCGGACTGAAGCTTTCTTT. Its protein product is CASSQEGGRTEAFF.

This clone has just one count. The chain carries TRBV29-1 and TRBJ2-3, with 13 positions matching TRBD2. Germline V CDR1 and CDR2: SQVTM, ANQGSEA. The junction had 3 bases not matched to a gene; V was cut back by 7 bases and J by 5 bases. CDR3 size: 13 residues. The DNA of the CDR3 is TGCAGCGGAGGACTAGCGGGAGTAGATACGCAGTATTTT. Amino acid sequence: CSGGLAGVDTQYF.

In its sample, this clone was seen once. The J gene is TRBJ1-4, the V gene TRBV7-2, with D tentatively TRBD1 (5 bases). This CDR3 is built from 14 residues. Per germline, CDR1 SGHTA and CDR2 FQGNSA. Trimming left V 3 bases short and J 4 bases short, with 9 bases between. This chain's CDR3 is CASSLGPNNEKLFF. The CDR3 DNA reads TGTGCCAGCAGCTTGGGGCCAAATAATGAAAAACTGTTTTTT.